The clone carrying this T cell receptor (beta chain) is classed as medium-sized. The source of the sample is a study of metastatic and nonmetastatic thyroid tumors. Study-wide background: Malignant thyroid and benign thyroid patients provided blood and tumor or nodule tissue whose repertoires were compared.

All patients were treatment-naive before thyroid surgery. TCRdb re-called the PCR reads via MiXCR. The table shows approximately 17,000 clones, with roughly 24% occurring only once. This TCR was recovered from a female donor with papillary thyroid cancer or a benign thyroid nodule (not recorded which). Some clones in this sample may be carry-over from other donors' samples. Sequencing was performed on adjacent normal tissue.

CDR3 in DNA: TGTGCTAGTGGCACCCCAGAGGGAGGCTCGAGAAATGAGCAGTTCTTC. Its protein product is CASGTPEGGSRNEQFF. The rearrangement links TRBV12-5 to TRBJ2-1; a possible D gene is TRBD2 (6 bases). Trimming stripped 6 bases from V and 7 bases from J, with 22 bases between. This CDR3 is built from 16 residues. Germline CDR1 and CDR2: LGHNT and FRNRAP.